This T cell receptor beta chain was observed in a study of blood T cell repertoires in COVID-19. Participants were aged about 18 to 89 years from around 24 US areas. V was pared by 4 bases and J by 4 bases, with 13 bases between. Per the germline V gene, CDR1 is MDHEN and CDR2 is SYDVKM. This CDR3 region has 14 residues. This table comes from immunoSEQ multiplex PCR, and its TCRdb copy is limited to in-frame clones, with some not included. The table records approximately 300,000 clones, roughly 86% of them present only once. The chain uses TRBV28 and TRBJ1-2, with D possibly TRBD1 on 6 matching bases. The clonotype originates from a woman aged 30 to 39 who had recovered from COVID-19. The sample was PBMCs or T cells enriched from blood (not recorded which). This chain's CDR3 is CASSSPGHLYGYTF. CDR3 bases: TGTGCCAGCAGTTCCCCGGGACACCTCTATGGCTACACCTTC.